The rows below give T cell receptor beta chains drawn from one sample of a study of cytomegalovirus exposure and HLA in healthy donors. Assay: immunoSEQ multiplex PCR; the TCRdb copy retains only in-frame clones and omits some. The sample consists of some 180,000 clones, less than 80% of them appearing once. Sample: PBMCs. The receptors were gathered from a young man in good health and CMV-seronegative. Both conserved end residues are part of each CDR3. Fields, in order: V gene, D gene, J gene, clone size, CDR3 DNA, CDR3 protein. The D gene is left open where the match is weak. Size is omitted from some rows. Given values are once, few, many or a class for expanded clones.

TRBV5-1,NA,TRBJ1-1,once,TGCGCCAGCAGCTTGTCCCCCCGGGTGAGCACTGAAGCTTTCTTT,CASSLSPRVSTEAFF
TRBV9,TRBD2,TRBJ2-7,once,TGTGCCAGCAGCGTAGGCGGGAGGGACCGTGACGAGCAGTACTTC,CASSVGGRDRDEQYF
TRBV7-9,NA,TRBJ2-1,once,TGTGCCAGCATCAAAACGGAGGGGGCATCAAATGAGCAGTTCTTC,CASIKTEGASNEQFF
TRBV28,NA,TRBJ2-7,NA,TGTGCCAGCAGACCAACTACAGGGACCTACGAGCAGTACTTC,CASRPTTGTYEQYF
TRBV14,NA,TRBJ1-5,NA,TGTGCCAGCAGCCAAGGAGGCGCTCAGCCCCAGCATTTT,CASSQGGAQPQHF
TRBV27,TRBD1,TRBJ1-1,NA,TGTGCCAGCAGCCGACAGGGGATACGACTATCGAACACTGAAGCTTTCTTT,CASSRQGIRLSNTEAFF
TRBV4-2,TRBD1,TRBJ1-1,once,TGTGCCAGCAGTCGAAGACAGGGGCAGAACACTGAAGCTTTCTTT,CASSRRQGQNTEAFF
TRBV5-6,NA,TRBJ1-6,NA,TGTGCCAGCAGCGTGAATGGAGCTCAATCACCCCTCCACTTT,CASSVNGAQSPLHF
TRBV27,TRBD1,TRBJ1-2,NA,TGTGCCAGCAGCCCAGGGGGGGGCTACACCTTC,CASSPGGGYTF
TRBV14,NA,TRBJ1-4,once,TGTGCCAGCAGCCAACATCCGTGGGGCCTTAATGAAAAACTGTTTTTT,CASSQHPWGLNEKLFF
TRBV5-1,NA,TRBJ1-3,NA,TGCGCCAGCTGCCCTTTTGACATTTCGGACTCTGGAAACACCATATATTTT,CASCPFDISDSGNTIYF
TRBV10-3,NA,TRBJ2-7,NA,TGTGCCATCAGTGGCACCCTCGGGACTCCCCACGAGCAGTACTTC,CAISGTLGTPHEQYF
TRBV11-2,NA,TRBJ1-6,NA,TGTGCCAGCAGCTCGGGCGGGTCGGGAAATTCACCCCTCCACTTT,CASSSGGSGNSPLHF
TRBV6-1,TRBD2,TRBJ2-7,NA,TGTGCCAGCAGTGAAGCAGCGGGGGCGGTCTACGAGCAGTACTTC,CASSEAAGAVYEQYF
TRBV5-4,TRBD1,TRBJ1-6,NA,TGTGCCAGCAGCTGGAAGGGACAGGCCCCGAATTCACCCCTCCACTTT,CASSWKGQAPNSPLHF
TRBV5-1,TRBD2,TRBJ2-2,NA,TGCGCCAGCCTCGAACTAGCGGGAAATGGCGGGGAGCTGTTTTTT,CASLELAGNGGELFF
TRBV7-8,NA,TRBJ1-5,NA,TGTGCCAGCAGCTTAAGCGCGGGGAATCAGCCCCAGCATTTT,CASSLSAGNQPQHF
TRBV19,NA,TRBJ2-4,NA,TGTGCCAGTAACTTCCTAAACTCAAACATTCAGTACTTC,CASNFLNSNIQYF
TRBV2,NA,TRBJ2-6,NA,TGTGCCAGCAGGGATAGGACAGACGGGGCCAACGTCCTGACTTTC,CASRDRTDGANVLTF
TRBV27,TRBD2,TRBJ2-3,NA,TGTGCCAGCAGTTCAACTAGCGGGGGGGCTGCAGATACGCAGTATTTT,CASSSTSGGAADTQYF
TRBV7-9,TRBD1,TRBJ1-2,NA,TGTGCCAGCAGCTTCTCACCAAAACAGGGGGCGCTTCCCCCTGGCTACACCTTC,CASSFSPKQGALPPGYTF
TRBV27,TRBD1,TRBJ1-2,NA,TGTGCCAGCAGCCTCACAGGGGACTATGGCTACACCTTC,CASSLTGDYGYTF
TRBV29-1,NA,TRBJ2-1,NA,TGCAGCGTGGAAATTCGTTACAATGAGCAGTTCTTC,CSVEIRYNEQFF
TRBV9,NA,TRBJ2-3,NA,TGTGCCAGCGGGGGCCGGGGAGATACGCAGTATTTT,CASGGRGDTQYF
TRBV11-2,TRBD1,TRBJ1-6,once,TGTGCCAGCAGCTTAGTACAGGGGGGAGGCTCCTATAATTCACCCCTCCACTTT,CASSLVQGGGSYNSPLHF
TRBV28,TRBD1,TRBJ1-1,NA,TGTGCCAGCAGGACACAGGGGGCGGTTTCTGAAGCTTTCTTT,CASRTQGAVSEAFF
TRBV5-4,TRBD2,TRBJ2-3,NA,TGTGCCAGCAGCTTGGGTCTAGCGGGGAGCACAGATACGCAGTATTTT,CASSLGLAGSTDTQYF
TRBV30,TRBD2,TRBJ2-5,few,TGTGCCTGGAGTAAATCGGGGGGATGGCTCCAAGAGACCCAGTACTTC,CAWSKSGGWLQETQYF
TRBV11-2,TRBD2,TRBJ2-3,NA,TGTGCCAGCAGCTGGGGTAGCGGGAGAGATAACCGGGATACGCAGTATTTT,CASSWGSGRDNRDTQYF